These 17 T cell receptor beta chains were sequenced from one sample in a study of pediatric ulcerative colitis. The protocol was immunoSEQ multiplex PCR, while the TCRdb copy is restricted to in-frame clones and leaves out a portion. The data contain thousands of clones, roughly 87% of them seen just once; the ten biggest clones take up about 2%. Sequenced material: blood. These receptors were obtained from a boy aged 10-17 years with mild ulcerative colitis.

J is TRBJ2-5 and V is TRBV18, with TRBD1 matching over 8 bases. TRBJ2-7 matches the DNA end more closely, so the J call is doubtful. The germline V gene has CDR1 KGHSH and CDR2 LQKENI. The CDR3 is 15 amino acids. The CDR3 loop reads CASSPGTGNSYEQYF. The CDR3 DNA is TGTGCCAGCTCACCAGGGACAGGAAACTCCTACGAGCAGTACTTC.

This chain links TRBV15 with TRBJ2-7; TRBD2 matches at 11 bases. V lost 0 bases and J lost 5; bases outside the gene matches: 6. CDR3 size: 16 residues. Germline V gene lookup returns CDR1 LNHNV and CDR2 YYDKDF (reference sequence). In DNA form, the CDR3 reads TGTGCCACCAGCAGAGACGAACTAGCGGGAGTCCACGAGCAGTACTTC. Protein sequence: CATSRDELAGVHEQYF.

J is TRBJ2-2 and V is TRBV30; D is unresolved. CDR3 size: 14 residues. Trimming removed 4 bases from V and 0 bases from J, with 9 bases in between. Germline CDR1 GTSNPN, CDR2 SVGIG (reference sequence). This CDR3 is CAWMAGSNTGELFF. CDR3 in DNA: TGTGCCTGGATGGCAGGTTCGAACACCGGGGAGCTGTTTTTT. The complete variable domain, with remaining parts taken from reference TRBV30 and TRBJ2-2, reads SQTIHQWPATLVQPVGSPLSLECTVEGTSNPNLYWYRQAAGRGLQLLFYSVGIGQISSEVPQNLSASRPQDRQFILSSKKLLLSDSGFYLCAWMAGSNTGELFFGEGSRLTVL.

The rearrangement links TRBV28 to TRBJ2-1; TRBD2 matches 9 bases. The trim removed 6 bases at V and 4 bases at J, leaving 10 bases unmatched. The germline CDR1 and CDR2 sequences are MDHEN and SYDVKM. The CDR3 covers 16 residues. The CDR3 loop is CASSTPKREVYNEQFF. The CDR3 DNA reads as TGTGCCAGCAGCACCCCCAAGCGGGAGGTTTACAATGAGCAGTTCTTC.

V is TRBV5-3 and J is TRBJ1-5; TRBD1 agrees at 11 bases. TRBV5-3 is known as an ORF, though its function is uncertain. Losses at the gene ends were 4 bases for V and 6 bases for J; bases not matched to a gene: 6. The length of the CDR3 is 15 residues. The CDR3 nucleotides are TGTGCCAGAAGCAACAAGGGACAGGGGGGTCAGCCCCAGCATTTT. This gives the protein CARSNKGQGGQPQHF.

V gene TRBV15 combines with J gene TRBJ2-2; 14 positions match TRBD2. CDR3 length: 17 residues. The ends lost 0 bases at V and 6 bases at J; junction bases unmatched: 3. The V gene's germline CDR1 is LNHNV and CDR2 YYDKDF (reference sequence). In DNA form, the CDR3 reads TGTGCCACCAGCAGAGATCGGGGACTAGCGGGAGCCGGGGAGCTGTTTTTT. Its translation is CATSRDRGLAGAGELFF.

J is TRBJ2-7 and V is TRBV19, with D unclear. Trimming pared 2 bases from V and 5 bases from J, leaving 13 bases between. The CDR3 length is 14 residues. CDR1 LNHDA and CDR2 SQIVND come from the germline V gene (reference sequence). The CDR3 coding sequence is TGTGCCAGTAGTATACAGTCCCAAGCTCACGAGCAGTACTTC. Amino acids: CASSIQSQAHEQYF. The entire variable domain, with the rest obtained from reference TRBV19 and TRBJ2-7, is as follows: DGGITQSPKYLFRKEGQNVTLSCEQNLNHDAMYWYRQDPGQGLRLIYYSQIVNDFQKGDIAEGYSVSREKKESFPLTVTSAQKNPTAFYLCASSIQSQAHEQYFGPGTRLTVT.

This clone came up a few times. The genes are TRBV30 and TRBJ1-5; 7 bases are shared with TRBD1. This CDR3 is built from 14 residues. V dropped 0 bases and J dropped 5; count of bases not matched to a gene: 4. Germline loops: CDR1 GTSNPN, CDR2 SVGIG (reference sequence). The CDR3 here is CAWSVGGQYQPQHF. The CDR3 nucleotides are TGTGCCTGGAGTGTAGGGGGCCAGTATCAGCCCCAGCATTTT.

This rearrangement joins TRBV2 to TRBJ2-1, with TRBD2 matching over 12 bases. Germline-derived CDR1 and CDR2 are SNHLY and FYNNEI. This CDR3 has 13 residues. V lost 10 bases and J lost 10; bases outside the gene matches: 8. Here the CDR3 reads CAMDRLAGDEQFF. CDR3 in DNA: TGTGCCATGGATCGACTAGCGGGAGACGAGCAGTTCTTC.

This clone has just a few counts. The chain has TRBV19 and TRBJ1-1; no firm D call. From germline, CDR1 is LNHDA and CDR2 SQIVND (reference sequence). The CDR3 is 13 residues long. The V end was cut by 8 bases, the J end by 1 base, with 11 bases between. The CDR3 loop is CASRIGGNTEAFF. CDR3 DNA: TGTGCCAGTCGAATCGGAGGGAACACTGAAGCTTTCTTT. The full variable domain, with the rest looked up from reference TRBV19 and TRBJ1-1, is DGGITQSPKYLFRKEGQNVTLSCEQNLNHDAMYWYRQDPGQGLRLIYYSQIVNDFQKGDIAEGYSVSREKKESFPLTVTSAQKNPTAFYLCASRIGGNTEAFFGQGTRLTVV.

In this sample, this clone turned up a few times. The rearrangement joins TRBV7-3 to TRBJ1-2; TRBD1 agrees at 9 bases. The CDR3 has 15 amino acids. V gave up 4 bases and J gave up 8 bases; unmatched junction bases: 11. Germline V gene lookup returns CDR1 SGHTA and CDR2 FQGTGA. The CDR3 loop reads CASSSSRDRDQGYTF. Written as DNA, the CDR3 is TGTGCCAGCAGCTCGTCCCGGGACAGGGATCAGGGCTACACCTTC.

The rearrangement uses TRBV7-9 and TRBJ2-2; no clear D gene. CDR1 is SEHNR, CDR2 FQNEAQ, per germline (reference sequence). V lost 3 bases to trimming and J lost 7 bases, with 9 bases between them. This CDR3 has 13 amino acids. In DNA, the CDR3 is TGTGCCAGCAGCTTTGTTCAGGTCGGGGAGCTGTTTTTT. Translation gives CASSFVQVGELFF.

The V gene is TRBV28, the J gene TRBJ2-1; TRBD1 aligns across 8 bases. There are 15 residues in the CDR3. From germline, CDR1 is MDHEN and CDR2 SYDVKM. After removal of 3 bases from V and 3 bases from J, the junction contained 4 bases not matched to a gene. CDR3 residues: CASSLQGANYNEQFF. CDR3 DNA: TGTGCCAGCAGTTTGCAGGGGGCAAACTACAATGAGCAGTTCTTC.

The chain's CDR3 is CASSEQGGIGELFF. In DNA, the CDR3 is TGTGCCAGCAGTGAACAGGGAGGGATCGGGGAGCTGTTTTTT. The chain uses TRBV2 and TRBJ2-2; the match to TRBD2 covers 7 bases. The ends lost 2 bases at V and 7 bases at J; junction bases unmatched: 4. Germline CDR1 SNHLY, CDR2 FYNNEI. There are 14 residues in the CDR3.

The CDR3 DNA is TGTGCCAGCAGCGTGGACGGACCCTCCTATAATTCACCCCTCCACTTT. Protein: CASSVDGPSYNSPLHF. The chain employs TRBV5-6 and TRBJ1-6; D not certain. Trimming stripped 4 bases from V and 0 bases from J, with 11 bases between. This CDR3 region has 16 residues. In germline, CDR1 is SGHDT, CDR2 YYEEEE.

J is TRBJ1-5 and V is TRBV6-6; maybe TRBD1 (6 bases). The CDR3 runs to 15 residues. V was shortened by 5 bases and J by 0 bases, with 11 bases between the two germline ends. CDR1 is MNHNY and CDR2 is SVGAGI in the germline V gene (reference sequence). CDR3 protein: CASSLVGGSNQPQHF. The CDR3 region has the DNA TGTGCCAGCAGTCTCGTAGGGGGTAGCAATCAGCCCCAGCATTTT.

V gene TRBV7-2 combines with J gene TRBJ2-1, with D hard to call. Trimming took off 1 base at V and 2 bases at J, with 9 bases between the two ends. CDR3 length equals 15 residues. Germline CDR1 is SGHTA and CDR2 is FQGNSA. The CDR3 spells CASSLVVYPYNEQFF. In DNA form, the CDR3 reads TGTGCCAGCAGCTTAGTGGTATATCCCTACAATGAGCAGTTCTTC.